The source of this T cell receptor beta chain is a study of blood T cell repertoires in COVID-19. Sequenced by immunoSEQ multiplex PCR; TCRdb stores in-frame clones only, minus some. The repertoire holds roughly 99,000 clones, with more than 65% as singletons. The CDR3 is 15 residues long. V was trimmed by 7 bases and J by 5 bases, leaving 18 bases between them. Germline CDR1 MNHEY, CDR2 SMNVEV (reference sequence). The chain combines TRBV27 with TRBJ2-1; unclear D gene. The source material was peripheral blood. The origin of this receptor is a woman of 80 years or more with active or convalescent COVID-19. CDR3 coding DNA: TGTGCCAGCATCCAAATTCCCCTCAGTAACAATGAGCAGTTCTTC. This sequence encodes CASIQIPLSNNEQFF.